The rows below give T cell receptor beta chains drawn from one sample of a study of identical twins. MiXCR was run by TCRdb on the 5' RACE reads, yielding one entry per CDR3 protein. Counted here are approximately 230,000 distinct CDR3 sequences, approximately 5.9% occurring once; the ten biggest clones make up 13% to 15%. This sample was shared with a second study, whose subject was T cells expressing NK-cell markers.

The specimen was CD8+ T cells sorted from blood. These receptors originate from a woman younger than 30 in good health. Both conserved end residues are part of each CDR3. A D gene is named only where the DNA matches it firmly. Not all rows give a size; the values are once, few, many and, for expanded clones, a class.

clone_size: many
v_call: TRBV12-3/TRBV12-4
d_call: -
j_call: TRBJ2-7
cdr3_aa: CASSVRDIAYEQYF
cdr3_nt: TGTGCCAGCAGTGTCAGGGACATCGCCTACGAGCAGTACTTC

clone_size: few
v_call: TRBV12-5
d_call: -
j_call: TRBJ2-1
cdr3_aa: CASGIPWLNVNEQFF
cdr3_nt: TGTGCTAGTGGGATCCCATGGTTGAATGTGAATGAGCAGTTCTTC

clone_size: -
v_call: TRBV2
d_call: -
j_call: TRBJ2-1
cdr3_aa: CASSEYHREVFGEQFF
cdr3_nt: TGTGCCAGCAGTGAATACCACAGGGAAGTATTCGGGGAGCAGTTCTTC

clone_size: -
v_call: TRBV6-4
d_call: -
j_call: TRBJ2-3
cdr3_aa: CASSLGLGTPVFTQYF
cdr3_nt: TGTGCCAGCTCACTAGGGCTGGGGACTCCAGTCTTCACGCAGTATTTT

clone_size: many
v_call: TRBV27
d_call: -
j_call: TRBJ2-5
cdr3_aa: CASSFIGSETQYF
cdr3_nt: TGTGCCAGCAGTTTTATTGGTTCGGAGACCCAGTACTTC

clone_size: many
v_call: TRBV30
d_call: -
j_call: TRBJ2-7
cdr3_aa: CAWSVFRGRGEQYF
cdr3_nt: TGTGCCTGGAGTGTATTCAGGGGACGAGGCGAGCAGTACTTC

clone_size: few
v_call: TRBV19
d_call: -
j_call: TRBJ2-7
cdr3_aa: CASSIGQQSSLYEQYF
cdr3_nt: TGTGCCAGTAGTATCGGTCAGCAGTCCTCACTCTACGAGCAGTACTTC

clone_size: few
v_call: TRBV27
d_call: -
j_call: TRBJ2-7
cdr3_aa: CATGAPSHEQYF
cdr3_nt: TGTGCCACCGGGGCTCCGAGCCACGAGCAGTACTTC

clone_size: many
v_call: TRBV12-3/TRBV12-4
d_call: TRBD2
j_call: TRBJ2-7
cdr3_aa: CASTLAGGGEQYF
cdr3_nt: TGTGCCAGCACACTAGCGGGGGGAGGAGAGCAGTACTTC

clone_size: -
v_call: TRBV6-1
d_call: TRBD1
j_call: TRBJ1-2
cdr3_aa: CASRSQGLGGYTF
cdr3_nt: TGTGCCAGCCGCTCACAGGGGTTGGGTGGCTACACCTTC

clone_size: -
v_call: TRBV12-3/TRBV12-4
d_call: -
j_call: TRBJ2-7
cdr3_aa: CASREDLYEQYF
cdr3_nt: TGTGCCAGCAGGGAGGATCTATACGAGCAGTACTTC

clone_size: few
v_call: TRBV7-9
d_call: TRBD2
j_call: TRBJ2-5
cdr3_aa: CASSFTSGKAQETQYF
cdr3_nt: TGTGCCAGCAGCTTCACTAGCGGGAAAGCCCAAGAGACCCAGTACTTC

clone_size: many
v_call: TRBV7-9
d_call: TRBD1
j_call: TRBJ2-7
cdr3_aa: CASSQTGHYEQYF
cdr3_nt: TGTGCCAGCAGTCAGACAGGGCACTACGAGCAGTACTTC

clone_size: -
v_call: TRBV5-4
d_call: -
j_call: TRBJ2-1
cdr3_aa: CASSLGPLRDEQFF
cdr3_nt: TGTGCCAGCAGCCTGGGACCCCTCAGGGATGAGCAGTTCTTC

clone_size: few
v_call: TRBV7-9
d_call: -
j_call: TRBJ2-7
cdr3_aa: CASSLEGTPHEQYF
cdr3_nt: TGTGCCAGCAGCTTAGAGGGGACCCCCCACGAGCAGTACTTC

clone_size: -
v_call: TRBV27
d_call: -
j_call: TRBJ2-2
cdr3_aa: CASSFLPSSAANTGELFF
cdr3_nt: TGTGCCAGCAGTTTCCTACCCTCTAGCGCCGCGAACACCGGGGAGCTGTTTTTT

clone_size: many
v_call: TRBV5-1
d_call: TRBD1
j_call: TRBJ1-4
cdr3_aa: CASSLAGQGRGNEKLFF
cdr3_nt: TGCGCCAGCAGCTTGGCCGGACAGGGAAGAGGTAATGAAAAACTGTTTTTT

clone_size: -
v_call: TRBV5-6
d_call: -
j_call: TRBJ1-2
cdr3_aa: CASSLGALPYGYTF
cdr3_nt: TGTGCCAGCAGCTTGGGAGCCCTCCCGTATGGCTACACCTTC

clone_size: many
v_call: TRBV5-1
d_call: -
j_call: TRBJ2-1
cdr3_aa: CASSRRFSALGRGNEQFF
cdr3_nt: TGCGCCAGCAGCCGCCGCTTTAGCGCCCTAGGTAGGGGCAATGAGCAGTTCTTC

clone_size: few
v_call: TRBV20-1
d_call: -
j_call: TRBJ2-1
cdr3_aa: CSALPGSNEQFF
cdr3_nt: TGCAGTGCTTTGCCGGGGAGCAATGAGCAGTTCTTC

clone_size: -
v_call: TRBV7-2
d_call: -
j_call: TRBJ1-2
cdr3_aa: CASSSTGSIGANYGYTF
cdr3_nt: TGTGCCAGCAGCTCTACCGGGTCGATAGGAGCTAACTATGGCTACACCTTC

clone_size: few
v_call: TRBV2
d_call: -
j_call: TRBJ2-2
cdr3_aa: CASGTRSTGELFF
cdr3_nt: TGTGCCAGCGGGACTCGGTCGACCGGGGAGCTGTTTTTT

clone_size: -
v_call: TRBV11-2
d_call: -
j_call: TRBJ1-3
cdr3_aa: CASSLGGHTIYF
cdr3_nt: TGTGCCAGCAGCTTAGGGGGCCACACCATATATTTT

clone_size: -
v_call: TRBV9
d_call: TRBD2
j_call: TRBJ2-2
cdr3_aa: CASSAPTSGGYTGELFF
cdr3_nt: TGTGCCAGCAGCGCCCCCACTAGCGGGGGCTACACCGGGGAGCTGTTTTTT

clone_size: many
v_call: TRBV20-1
d_call: TRBD2
j_call: TRBJ2-1
cdr3_aa: CSAITSGGDNEQFF
cdr3_nt: TGCAGTGCTATAACTAGCGGGGGGGACAATGAGCAGTTCTTC

clone_size: many
v_call: TRBV6-2/TRBV6-3
d_call: -
j_call: TRBJ2-1
cdr3_aa: CASSYGKDEQFF
cdr3_nt: TGTGCCAGCAGTTACGGGAAGGATGAGCAGTTCTTC

clone_size: few
v_call: TRBV29-1
d_call: TRBD1
j_call: TRBJ1-1
cdr3_aa: CSVLTGGTEAFF
cdr3_nt: TGCAGCGTACTCACAGGGGGCACTGAAGCTTTCTTT

clone_size: many
v_call: TRBV29-1
d_call: TRBD2
j_call: TRBJ2-1
cdr3_aa: CSVEGPAGGSINEQFF
cdr3_nt: TGCAGCGTTGAAGGCCCCGCGGGGGGAAGTATAAATGAGCAGTTCTTC

clone_size: few
v_call: TRBV10-3
d_call: TRBD1
j_call: TRBJ2-7
cdr3_aa: CATRTDRVEYF
cdr3_nt: TGTGCCACCCGAACCGACAGGGTAGAGTACTTC

clone_size: few
v_call: TRBV7-6
d_call: TRBD2
j_call: TRBJ2-5
cdr3_aa: CASSIYAGAGETQYF
cdr3_nt: TGTGCCAGCAGCATATACGCGGGAGCAGGAGAGACCCAGTACTTC

clone_size: many
v_call: TRBV5-1
d_call: -
j_call: TRBJ2-7
cdr3_aa: CASSLESDYEQYF
cdr3_nt: TGCGCCAGCAGCTTGGAGTCAGACTACGAGCAGTACTTC

clone_size: many
v_call: TRBV7-9
d_call: -
j_call: TRBJ1-1
cdr3_aa: CASSLRLGGNTEAFF
cdr3_nt: TGTGCCAGCAGCTTAAGGTTAGGGGGAAATACTGAAGCTTTCTTT

clone_size: few
v_call: TRBV12-3/TRBV12-4
d_call: -
j_call: TRBJ2-1
cdr3_aa: CASSFSQINEQFF
cdr3_nt: TGTGCCAGCAGTTTTAGTCAAATCAATGAGCAGTTCTTC

clone_size: many
v_call: TRBV12-3/TRBV12-4
d_call: -
j_call: TRBJ2-1
cdr3_aa: CASSLLANEQFF
cdr3_nt: TGTGCCAGCAGTTTATTGGCTAATGAGCAGTTCTTC

clone_size: -
v_call: TRBV13
d_call: TRBD1
j_call: TRBJ2-7
cdr3_aa: CASSLWDRGAFEQYF
cdr3_nt: TGTGCCAGCAGCTTATGGGACAGGGGGGCCTTCGAGCAGTACTTC

clone_size: few
v_call: TRBV9
d_call: -
j_call: TRBJ1-1
cdr3_aa: CASSAARGAGTEAFF
cdr3_nt: TGTGCCAGCAGCGCCGCACGGGGGGCGGGCACTGAAGCTTTCTTT

clone_size: many
v_call: TRBV12-3/TRBV12-4
d_call: -
j_call: TRBJ2-7
cdr3_aa: CASSLGTEYEQYF
cdr3_nt: TGTGCCAGCAGTTTAGGGACGGAATACGAGCAGTACTTC

clone_size: few
v_call: TRBV27
d_call: TRBD1
j_call: TRBJ1-3
cdr3_aa: CASSYRGGNTIYF
cdr3_nt: TGTGCCAGCAGTTACAGGGGAGGGAACACCATATATTTT

clone_size: -
v_call: TRBV13
d_call: TRBD1
j_call: TRBJ2-7
cdr3_aa: CASSSYRGREQYF
cdr3_nt: TGTGCCAGCAGCTCGTACAGGGGTAGGGAGCAGTACTTC

clone_size: -
v_call: TRBV27
d_call: -
j_call: TRBJ2-2
cdr3_aa: CASRQTANTGELFF
cdr3_nt: TGTGCCAGCAGGCAGACAGCGAACACCGGGGAGCTGTTTTTT